A single T cell receptor beta chain is shown here with its context. This CDR3 has 12 amino acids. Germline assignment: CDR1 MNHEY and CDR2 SVGAGI. V gave up 5 bases and J gave up 7 bases, with 11 bases separating them. This sample was taken from a study of blood T cell repertoires in COVID-19. Assay used: immunoSEQ multiplex PCR; TCRdb lists only in-frame clones, some missing. The table shows about 480,000 clones, with about 85% occurring only once. Input material: PBMCs or T cells enriched from blood (not recorded which). The clonotype comes from a woman aged 18-29 years with acute COVID-19. V usage is TRBV6-5 and J usage is TRBJ1-2; a possible D gene is TRBD1 (6 bases). In DNA form, the CDR3 reads TGTGCCAGCAGTACAGGGTTGGGTGGCTACACCTTC. It yields the protein CASSTGLGGYTF.